Following are 3 T cell receptor beta chains from one sample sequenced in a study of T cell responses to AZD1222 COVID-19 vaccine. The method was immunoSEQ multiplex PCR; TCRdb's version includes in-frame clones alone and lacks a portion of them. The repertoire includes 56,000 or so clones, more than 75% of them detected once, and roughly 5.2% sits in the top ten. The sample in question was peripheral blood, obtained 28 days after the second AZD1222 dose. These receptors were taken from an adult who received the AZD1222 COVID-19 vaccine.

The V gene is TRBV5-4, the J gene TRBJ2-1; TRBD2 matches at 7 bases. CDR3 length equals 17 residues. Germline loops: CDR1 SGHNT, CDR2 YYREEE (reference sequence). The ends lost 2 bases at V and 3 bases at J; junction bases unmatched: 11. CDR3 nucleotides: TGTGCCAGCAGCTTAGGAGCTAGCGGCCCGCGCTACAATGAGCAGTTCTTC. Its protein is CASSLGASGPRYNEQFF.

This clone was recorded once. Different DNA sequences within this sample yield the same CDR3. J is TRBJ2-3 and V is TRBV30; D perhaps matches TRBD2 (6 bases). This CDR3 region has 14 residues. V was clipped by 0 bases and J by 6 bases, with 13 bases between them. Germline V lookup: CDR1 GTSNPN, CDR2 SVGIG (reference sequence). As DNA, the CDR3 is TGTGCCTGGAGTGTACAAGGAGGGACCGATACGCAGTATTTT. Translation gives CAWSVQGGTDTQYF.

This clone is a singleton in its sample. J is TRBJ2-2 and V is TRBV9, with 7 bases aligning to TRBD1. V dropped 1 base and J dropped 4; count of bases not matched to a gene: 7. From germline, CDR1 is SGDLS and CDR2 YYNGEE. The CDR3 contains 16 residues. The CDR3 DNA reads TGTGCCAGCAGCGTATTTCCGACAGGGTCCACCGGGGAGCTGTTTTTT. Its translation: CASSVFPTGSTGELFF.